This T cell receptor (beta chain) comes out of a study of Ad26.COV2.S vaccination and SARS-CoV-2 variants. General study findings and limits: Reported findings describe substantial breadth in spike-specific CD8+ and CD4+ T cell responses following vaccination.

The treatment was: roughly 19 received Ad26.COV2.S at low or high dose, single or two shots; about five received placebo; per-sample allocation not given. Sample collection was performed on day 63 after the first vaccine or placebo injection. Based in Boston, the donor was an adult of 18-55 years. Data came from immunoSEQ multiplex PCR; TCRdb stores just in-frame clones and leaves some out. The top ten clones hold around 5.5% of a sample with about 330,000 clones, almost 90% of them seen once. As for this clone: Its antigen is undetermined.

The source was peripheral blood, collected in a trial of Ad26.COV2.S vaccine versus placebo. The sequence derives from a person aged 18-60 years who received the Ad26.COV2.S COVID-19 vaccine or a placebo.

The CDR3 region has the DNA TGCGCCAGCAGCCAGGAAACTACCGGGACTACTCAAGAGACCCAGTACTTC. It encodes CASSQETTGTTQETQYF. The J gene is TRBJ2-5, the V gene TRBV4-1, with 7 bases aligning to TRBD2. Germline values: CDR1 MGHRA, CDR2 YSYEKL. V shed 3 bases, J shed 2 bases, and the junction held 12 bases outside the gene matches. The CDR3 totals 17 residues.